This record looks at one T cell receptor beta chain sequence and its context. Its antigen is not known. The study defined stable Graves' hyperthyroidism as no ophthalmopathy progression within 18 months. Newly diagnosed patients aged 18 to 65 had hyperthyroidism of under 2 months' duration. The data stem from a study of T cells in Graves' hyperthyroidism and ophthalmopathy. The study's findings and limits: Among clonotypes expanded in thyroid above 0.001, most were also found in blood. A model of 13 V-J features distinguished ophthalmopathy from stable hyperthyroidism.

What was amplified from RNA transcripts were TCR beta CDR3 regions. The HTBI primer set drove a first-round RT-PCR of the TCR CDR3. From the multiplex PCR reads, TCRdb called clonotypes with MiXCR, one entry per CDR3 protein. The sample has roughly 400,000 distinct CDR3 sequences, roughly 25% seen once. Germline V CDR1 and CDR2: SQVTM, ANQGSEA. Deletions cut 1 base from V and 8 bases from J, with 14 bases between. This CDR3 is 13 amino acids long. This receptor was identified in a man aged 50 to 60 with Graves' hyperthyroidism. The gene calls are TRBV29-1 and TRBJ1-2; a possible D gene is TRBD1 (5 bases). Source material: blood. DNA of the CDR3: TGCAGCGTTGAAGGGAGAGGGGTTGGCGGCTACACCTTC. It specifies CSVEGRGVGGYTF. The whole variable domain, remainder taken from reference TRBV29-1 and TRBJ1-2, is SAVISQKPSRDICQRGTSLTIQCQVDSQVTMMFWYRQQPGQSLTLIATANQGSEATYESGFVIDKFPISRPNLTFSTLTVSNMSPEDSSIYLCSVEGRGVGGYTFGSGTRLTVV.